In this sample, the clone carrying this T cell receptor beta chain turned up many times. Its antigen remains unknown. The sample holds other DNA sequences that translate to the same CDR3. The sample is drawn from a study of radiation and T cells in renal cell carcinoma. Between the trimmed V and J ends, which lost 1 base and 7 bases, there was a span of 8 bases. This CDR3 has 13 residues. The V gene's germline CDR1 is SGHTA and CDR2 FQGNSA. Study observations and caveats: In blood, top tumor clones expanded by 2 weeks, shrinking by 4. Without pretreatment biopsies, baseline tumor clonotype presence was undetermined.

The time point here: blood 4 weeks post-SBRT, at nephrectomy. Noted treatment: 15 Gy SBRT to primary tumor, nephrectomy 4 weeks later. Nephrectomy followed 15 Gy stereotactic body radiation by 4 weeks. TCRdb's table, derived via immunoSEQ multiplex PCR, lists solely in-frame clones and lacks some. The sample has over 25,000 clones, about 84% seen once. The chain combines TRBV7-2 with TRBJ2-1; tentatively, D is TRBD2 (5 bases). Sequencing used blood, obtained from a patient whose treatment included radiotherapy and nephrectomy. This receptor was identified in a man aged 55-75 years with renal cell carcinoma. Here the CDR3 DNA reads TGTGCCAGCAGCTTAGAAGCGGAGAATGAGCAGTTCTTC. This gives the protein CASSLEAENEQFF.